A selection of T cell receptor beta chains follows, all from one sample in a study of blood T cell repertoires in COVID-19. Assay: immunoSEQ multiplex PCR; the TCRdb copy retains only in-frame clones and omits some. The sample records about 150,000 clones, more than 75% being singletons. The sample taken for sequencing was peripheral blood. The receptor source for this set is a human donor with acute or convalescent COVID-19. The donor label of this sample is uncertain. Both conserved end residues are part of each CDR3.

v_call: TRBV14
j_call: TRBJ2-5
cdr3_aa: CASSPGERSQETQYF

v_call: TRBV7-2
j_call: TRBJ2-5
cdr3_aa: CASSRASGGEETQYF

v_call: TRBV9
j_call: TRBJ2-1
cdr3_aa: CASSVAPTDNEQFF

v_call: TRBV18
j_call: TRBJ2-2
cdr3_aa: CASSQTSGRVTGELFF

v_call: TRBV27
j_call: TRBJ1-1
cdr3_aa: CASRLGQGAKNTEAFF

v_call: TRBV6-1
j_call: TRBJ1-1
cdr3_aa: CASSEAGGGAEAFF

v_call: TRBV6-5
j_call: TRBJ2-1
cdr3_aa: CASSYPLGNEQFF

v_call: TRBV27
j_call: TRBJ1-2
cdr3_aa: CASTGQGSNYGYTF

v_call: TRBV7-2
j_call: TRBJ1-1
cdr3_aa: CASSAQGNLGNTEAFF

v_call: TRBV6-5
j_call: TRBJ2-5
cdr3_aa: CASRRPGETQYF

v_call: TRBV15
j_call: TRBJ1-3
cdr3_aa: CATSRDYTPPGNTIYF

v_call: TRBV24-1
j_call: TRBJ2-1
cdr3_aa: CATSDRMSGSYNEQFF

v_call: TRBV7-2
j_call: TRBJ1-5
cdr3_aa: CASSDLGPGGNQPQHF

v_call: TRBV7-2
j_call: TRBJ1-1
cdr3_aa: CASSTQGRETEAFF

v_call: TRBV24-1
j_call: TRBJ1-5
cdr3_aa: CATSERQGNQPQHF

v_call: TRBV7-3
j_call: TRBJ2-4
cdr3_aa: CASSSRPTGGEMAKNIQYF

v_call: TRBV5-1
j_call: TRBJ1-6
cdr3_aa: CASTRQGGDNSPLHF

v_call: TRBV6-5
j_call: TRBJ1-2
cdr3_aa: CASSYSYRDYGYTF

v_call: TRBV3-1/TRBV3-2
j_call: TRBJ1-2
cdr3_aa: CASSQPTGGGYGYTF

v_call: TRBV5-4
j_call: TRBJ2-2
cdr3_aa: CASSLAWASVTTGELFF

v_call: TRBV10-3
j_call: TRBJ1-2
cdr3_aa: CAIREGGADYGYTF

v_call: TRBV7-3
j_call: TRBJ1-4
cdr3_aa: CASSFLRHRDNEKLFF

v_call: TRBV4-3
j_call: TRBJ2-7
cdr3_aa: CASSQDRPGIYEQYF

v_call: TRBV9
j_call: TRBJ1-1
cdr3_aa: CASSPDTLGTEAFF

v_call: TRBV6-6
j_call: TRBJ1-4
cdr3_aa: CASRRQVNEKLFF

v_call: TRBV7-2
j_call: TRBJ2-5
cdr3_aa: CASSSLQGTAGTQYF

v_call: TRBV7-3
j_call: TRBJ2-3
cdr3_aa: CASSSRTSGSGTDTQYF

v_call: TRBV4-1
j_call: TRBJ1-5
cdr3_aa: CASSQEAAGAVRNQPQHF

v_call: TRBV10-3
j_call: TRBJ2-2
cdr3_aa: CAISKYSGQNTGELFF

v_call: TRBV7-8
j_call: TRBJ2-3
cdr3_aa: CASSLRERCLW

v_call: TRBV29-1
j_call: TRBJ2-5
cdr3_aa: CSVEDLWLAGGGSRIQETQYF

v_call: TRBV5-4
j_call: TRBJ1-2
cdr3_aa: CASSLGGWYGYTF

v_call: TRBV2
j_call: TRBJ1-1
cdr3_aa: CASSEGTPEAFF

v_call: TRBV5-5
j_call: TRBJ2-2
cdr3_aa: CATYPQGRAYTGELFF

v_call: TRBV2
j_call: TRBJ1-2
cdr3_aa: CASSELDGYTF

v_call: TRBV19
j_call: TRBJ1-5
cdr3_aa: CASSISHNNQPQHF

v_call: TRBV6-6
j_call: TRBJ1-1
cdr3_aa: CASSFGGGGEAFF

v_call: TRBV19
j_call: TRBJ1-2
cdr3_aa: CASSIGDRGLTNYGYTF

v_call: TRBV7-8
j_call: TRBJ2-5
cdr3_aa: CASSLWSTGQETQYF

v_call: TRBV11-2
j_call: TRBJ1-2
cdr3_aa: CASSSDHRGRVYGYTF

v_call: TRBV28
j_call: TRBJ1-6
cdr3_aa: CASSNRGGVNSPLHF

v_call: TRBV4-3
j_call: TRBJ1-5
cdr3_aa: CASSQDLRGGPQHF

v_call: TRBV28
j_call: TRBJ1-1
cdr3_aa: CASSPGQLNTEAFF

v_call: TRBV25-1
j_call: TRBJ1-3
cdr3_aa: CASSERAGSSGNTIYF

v_call: TRBV7-6
j_call: TRBJ2-2
cdr3_aa: CASSLAPRNTGELFF

v_call: TRBV7-8
j_call: TRBJ1-4
cdr3_aa: CASSLGPGQDNEKLFF

v_call: TRBV30
j_call: TRBJ1-5
cdr3_aa: CAWSRGFNQPQHF

v_call: TRBV3-1/TRBV3-2
j_call: TRBJ1-2
cdr3_aa: CASSPRTLGPLSWSYGYTF